This T cell receptor beta chain was sequenced for a study of control samples from healthy donors and cancer patients. Germline trimming cut 0 bases from V and 3 bases from J; bases unmatched to any gene: 8. The CDR3 length is 16 residues. The germline gives CDR1 SGHDT, CDR2 YYEEEE. Libraries were prepared by immunoSEQ multiplex PCR; TCRdb keeps only in-frame clonotypes and omits some of them. The data show around 130,000 clones, with roughly 84% seen just once and roughly 3.2% held by the top ten. The chain links TRBV5-6 to TRBJ2-7, with 8 bases lining up with TRBD1. The sequence was collected from a man aged 45-65 years in good health. Input material: blood. The CDR3 region has the DNA TGTGCCAGCAGCTTGGGCGGGACAGGTCTCTACTACGAGCAGTACTTC. This codes for CASSLGGTGLYYEQYF.